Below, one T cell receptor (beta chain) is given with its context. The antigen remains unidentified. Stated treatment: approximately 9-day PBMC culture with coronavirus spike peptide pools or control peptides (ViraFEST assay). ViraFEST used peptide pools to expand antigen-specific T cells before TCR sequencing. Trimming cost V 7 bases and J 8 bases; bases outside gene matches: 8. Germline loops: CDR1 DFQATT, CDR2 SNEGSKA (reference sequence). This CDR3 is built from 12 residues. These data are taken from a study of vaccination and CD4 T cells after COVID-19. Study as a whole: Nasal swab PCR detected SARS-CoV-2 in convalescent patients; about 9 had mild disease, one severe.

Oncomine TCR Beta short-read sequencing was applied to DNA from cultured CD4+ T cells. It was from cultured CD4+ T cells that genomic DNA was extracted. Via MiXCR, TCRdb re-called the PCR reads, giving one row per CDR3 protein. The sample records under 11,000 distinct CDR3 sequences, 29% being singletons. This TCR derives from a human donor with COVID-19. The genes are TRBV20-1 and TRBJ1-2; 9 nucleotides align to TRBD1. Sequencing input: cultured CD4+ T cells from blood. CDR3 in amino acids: CSVSTGGRGYTF. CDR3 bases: TGCAGTGTCTCGACAGGGGGAAGAGGCTACACCTTC.